The sequence of this T cell receptor (beta chain) was determined in a study of T cells in Graves' hyperthyroidism and ophthalmopathy. V was pared by 6 bases and J by 5 bases, with 9 bases of the junction left unmatched. There are 16 residues in the CDR3. From germline, CDR1 is MDHEN and CDR2 SYDVKM. This clonotype appeared many times. Amplification of TCR beta CDR3 regions used RNA as the template. TCR CDR3 underwent first-round RT-PCR with the HTBI primer set. TCRdb reprocessed the multiplex PCR reads via MiXCR and lists one record per CDR3 protein. The sample comprises approximately 370,000 distinct CDR3 sequences, 15% to 20% of which are singletons, and approximately 33% rests with the top ten.

The genes are TRBV28 and TRBJ1-5, with 11 bases identical to TRBD1. Sequences were obtained from blood. The TCR sequence derives from a woman aged 25-40 years with Graves' hyperthyroidism that later progressed to Graves' ophthalmopathy. CDR3 DNA sequence: TGTGCCAGCAGCACCCGGGACAGGGGGGAAGATCAGCCCCAGCATTTT. The encoded protein is CASSTRDRGEDQPQHF.